This T cell receptor (beta chain) was documented in a study of OX40 agonist ivuxolimab in advanced cancers. Study summary: Ivuxolimab, an agonist antibody against OX40 (CD134), was given to patients. Broader study findings: Doses of 0.1 to 3.0 mg/kg were accompanied by clonal expansion of CD4+ and CD8+ blood T cells by week 6.

A note on this clone: The antigen is not known.

The data were produced by immunoSEQ multiplex PCR, yet TCRdb's version contains in-frame clones alone and is incomplete. The data hold about 12,000 clones, with 84% observed a single time. The material was CD4+ or CD8+ T cells sorted from blood, obtained in a trial of the OX40 agonist ivuxolimab. The receptor was derived from an adult with an advanced solid tumor such as melanoma, head and neck, liver or kidney cancer.

CDR3 amino acids: CASSPGPAVASDTQYF. In nucleotides, the CDR3 is TGCGCCAGCAGCCCCGGCCCGGCGGTCGCTTCAGATACGCAGTATTTT. The gene calls are TRBV5-1 and TRBJ2-3; D is undetermined. The germline V gene encodes CDR1 SGHRS and CDR2 YFSETQ. The length of the CDR3 is 16 residues. Trimming took 4 bases from V and 4 from J, leaving 19 bases between them.